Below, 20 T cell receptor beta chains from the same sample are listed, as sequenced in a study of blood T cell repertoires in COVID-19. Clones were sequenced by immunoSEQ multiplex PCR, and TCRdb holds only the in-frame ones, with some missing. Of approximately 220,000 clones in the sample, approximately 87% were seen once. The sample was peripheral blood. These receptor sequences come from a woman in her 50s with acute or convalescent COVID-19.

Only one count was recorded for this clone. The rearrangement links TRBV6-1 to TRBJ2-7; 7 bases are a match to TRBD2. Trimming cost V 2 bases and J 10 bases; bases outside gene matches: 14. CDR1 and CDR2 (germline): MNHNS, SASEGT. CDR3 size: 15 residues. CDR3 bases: TGTGCCAGCAGTGAAACCGGGACTAACCCTCGAAAACAGTACTTC. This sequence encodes CASSETGTNPRKQYF.

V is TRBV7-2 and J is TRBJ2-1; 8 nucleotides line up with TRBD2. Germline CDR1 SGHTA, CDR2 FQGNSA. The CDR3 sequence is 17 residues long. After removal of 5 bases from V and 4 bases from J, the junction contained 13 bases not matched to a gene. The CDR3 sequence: CASSLAGGDEGYNEQFF. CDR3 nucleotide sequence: TGTGCCAGCAGCCTTGCCGGGGGGGACGAGGGGTACAATGAGCAGTTCTTC.

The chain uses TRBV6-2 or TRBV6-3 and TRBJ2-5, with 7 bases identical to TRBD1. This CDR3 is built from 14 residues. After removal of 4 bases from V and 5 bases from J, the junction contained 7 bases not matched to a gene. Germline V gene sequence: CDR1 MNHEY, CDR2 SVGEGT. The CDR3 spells CASSFRQGRETQYF. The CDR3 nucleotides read TGTGCCAGCAGTTTTAGACAGGGTCGGGAGACCCAGTACTTC.

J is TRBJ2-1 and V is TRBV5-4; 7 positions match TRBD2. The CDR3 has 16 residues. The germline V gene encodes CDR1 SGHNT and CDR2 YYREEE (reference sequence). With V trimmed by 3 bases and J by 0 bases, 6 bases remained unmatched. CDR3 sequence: CASSSGGGSSYNEQFF. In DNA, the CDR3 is TGTGCCAGCAGCTCGGGAGGTGGGAGCTCCTACAATGAGCAGTTCTTC.

The CDR3 is CASSAAGTRGTDTQYF. The CDR3 DNA reads as TGTGCCAGCAGCGCGGCCGGGACTAGGGGCACAGATACGCAGTATTTT. This chain uses TRBV5-6 with TRBJ2-3; 8 nucleotides align to TRBD2. Per the germline V gene, CDR1 is SGHDT and CDR2 is YYEEEE. The CDR3 runs 16 residues. The trim removed 4 bases at V and 1 base at J, leaving 8 bases unmatched. Full variable domain (remainder filled in from reference TRBV5-6 and TRBJ2-3): DAGVTQSPTHLIKTRGQQVTLRCSPKSGHDTVSWYQQALGQGPQFIFQYYEEEERQRGNFPDRFSGHQFPNYSSELNVNALLLGDSALYLCASSAAGTRGTDTQYFGPGTRLTVL.

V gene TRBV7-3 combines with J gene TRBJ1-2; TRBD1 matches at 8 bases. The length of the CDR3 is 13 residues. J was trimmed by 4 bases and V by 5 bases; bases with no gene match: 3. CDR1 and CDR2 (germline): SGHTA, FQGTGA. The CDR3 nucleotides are TGTGCCAGCAGCGACAGGGGTGGCTATGGCTACACCTTC. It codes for CASSDRGGYGYTF.

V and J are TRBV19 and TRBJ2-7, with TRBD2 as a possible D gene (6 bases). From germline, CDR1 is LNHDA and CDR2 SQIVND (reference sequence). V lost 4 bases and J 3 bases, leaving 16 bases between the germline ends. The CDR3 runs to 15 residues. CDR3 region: CASSRSAGLFYEQYF. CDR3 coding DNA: TGTGCCAGTAGTAGAAGCGCGGGGCTGTTCTACGAGCAGTACTTC.

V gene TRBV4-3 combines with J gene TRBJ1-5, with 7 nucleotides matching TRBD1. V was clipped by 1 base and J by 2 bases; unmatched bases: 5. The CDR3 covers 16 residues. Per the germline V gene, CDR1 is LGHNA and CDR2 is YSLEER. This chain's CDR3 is CASSQGPGQRNQPQHF. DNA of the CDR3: TGCGCCAGCAGCCAAGGCCCGGGACAGCGCAATCAGCCCCAGCATTTT.

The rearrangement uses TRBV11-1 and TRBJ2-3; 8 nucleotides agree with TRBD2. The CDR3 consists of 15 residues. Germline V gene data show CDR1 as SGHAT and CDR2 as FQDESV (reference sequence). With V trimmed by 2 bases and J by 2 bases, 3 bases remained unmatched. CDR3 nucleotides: TGTGCCAGCAGCTTAAACGGGGGGGTCACAGATACGCAGTATTTT. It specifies CASSLNGGVTDTQYF.

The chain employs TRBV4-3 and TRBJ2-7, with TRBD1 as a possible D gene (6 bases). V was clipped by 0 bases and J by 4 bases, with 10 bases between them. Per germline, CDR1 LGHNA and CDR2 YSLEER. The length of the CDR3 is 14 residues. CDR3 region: CASSQDRGHYEQYF. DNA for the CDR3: TGCGCCAGCAGCCAAGATCGGGGACATTACGAGCAGTACTTC.

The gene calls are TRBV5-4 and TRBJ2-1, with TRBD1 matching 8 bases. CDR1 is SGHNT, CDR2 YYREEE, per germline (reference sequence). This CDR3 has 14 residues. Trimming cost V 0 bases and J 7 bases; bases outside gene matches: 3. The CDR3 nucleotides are TGTGCCAGCAGCTTGGCACGGGACAGGAATGAGCAGTTCTTC. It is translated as CASSLARDRNEQFF.

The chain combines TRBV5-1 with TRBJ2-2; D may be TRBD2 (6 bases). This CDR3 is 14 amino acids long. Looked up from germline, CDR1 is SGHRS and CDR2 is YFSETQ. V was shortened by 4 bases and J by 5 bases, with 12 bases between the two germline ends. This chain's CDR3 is CASSHLSGTGELFF. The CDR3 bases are TGCGCCAGCAGCCATCTTAGCGGTACCGGGGAGCTGTTTTTT.

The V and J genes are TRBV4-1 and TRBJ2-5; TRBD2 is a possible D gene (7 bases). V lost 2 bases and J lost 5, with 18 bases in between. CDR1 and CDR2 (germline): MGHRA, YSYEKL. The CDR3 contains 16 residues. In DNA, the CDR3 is TGCGCCAGCAGCCAATGGGAATGGCGGGGGCATGAGACCCAGTACTTC. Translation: CASSQWEWRGHETQYF.

CDR3 coding DNA: TGCAGCGTTGCTGGGACAGGGTTGAACACTGAAGCTTTCTTT. Protein product: CSVAGTGLNTEAFF. The V call is TRBV29-1, the J call TRBJ1-1, with 9 bases matching TRBD1. CDR3 length: 14 amino acids. In germline, CDR1 is SQVTM, CDR2 ANQGSEA. J was trimmed by 0 bases and V by 4 bases; bases with no gene match: 3.

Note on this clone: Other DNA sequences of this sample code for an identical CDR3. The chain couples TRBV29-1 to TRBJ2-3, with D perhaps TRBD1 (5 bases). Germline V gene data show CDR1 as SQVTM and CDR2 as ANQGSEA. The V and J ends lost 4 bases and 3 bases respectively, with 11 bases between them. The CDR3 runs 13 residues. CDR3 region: CSVGAGQTDTQYF. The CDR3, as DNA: TGCAGCGTTGGGGCAGGGCAGACAGATACGCAGTATTTT.

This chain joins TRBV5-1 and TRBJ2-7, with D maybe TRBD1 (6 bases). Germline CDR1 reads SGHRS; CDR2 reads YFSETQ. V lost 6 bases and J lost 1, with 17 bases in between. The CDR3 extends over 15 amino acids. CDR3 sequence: CASTKDSLSSYEQYF. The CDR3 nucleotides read TGCGCCAGCACGAAGGACAGTCTCTCATCCTACGAGCAGTACTTC. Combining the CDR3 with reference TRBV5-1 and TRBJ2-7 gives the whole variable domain KAGVTQTPRYLIKTRGQQVTLSCSPISGHRSVSWYQQTPGQGLQFLFEYFSETQRNKGNFPGRFSGRQFSNSRSEMNVSTLELGDSALYLCASTKDSLSSYEQYFGPGTRLTVT.

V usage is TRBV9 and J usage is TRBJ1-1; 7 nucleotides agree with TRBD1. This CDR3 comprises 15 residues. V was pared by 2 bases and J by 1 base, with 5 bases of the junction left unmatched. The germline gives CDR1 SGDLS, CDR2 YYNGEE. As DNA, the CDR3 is TGTGCCAGCAGCGTCTCCCGACAGGGGAACACTGAAGCTTTCTTT. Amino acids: CASSVSRQGNTEAFF.

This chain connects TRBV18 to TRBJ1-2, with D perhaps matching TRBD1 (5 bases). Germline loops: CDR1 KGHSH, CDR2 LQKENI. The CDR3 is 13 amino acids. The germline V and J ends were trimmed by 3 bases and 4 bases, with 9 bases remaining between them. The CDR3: CASSPGAAYGYTF. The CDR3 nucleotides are TGTGCCAGCTCACCTGGGGCAGCCTATGGCTACACCTTC.

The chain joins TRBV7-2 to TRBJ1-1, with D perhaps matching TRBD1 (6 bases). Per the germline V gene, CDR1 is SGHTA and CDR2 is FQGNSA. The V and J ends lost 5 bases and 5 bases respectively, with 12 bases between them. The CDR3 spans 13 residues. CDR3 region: CASSQQGFTEAFF. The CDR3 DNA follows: TGTGCCAGCAGCCAACAGGGTTTTACTGAAGCTTTCTTT.

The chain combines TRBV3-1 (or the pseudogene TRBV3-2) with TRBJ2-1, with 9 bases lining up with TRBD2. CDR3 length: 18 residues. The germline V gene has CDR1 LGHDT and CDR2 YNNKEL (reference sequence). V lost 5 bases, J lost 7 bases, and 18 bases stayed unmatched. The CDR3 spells CASSYFRSYRRGGNEQFF. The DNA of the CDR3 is TGTGCCAGCAGCTACTTCCGGTCCTATCGGCGGGGGGGTAATGAGCAGTTCTTC.